This T cell receptor (beta chain) emerged from a study of shared clonotypes between healthy human individuals. There are a few counts of this clone. Libraries were prepared by immunoSEQ multiplex PCR; TCRdb keeps only in-frame clonotypes and omits some of them. The profile shows millions of clones, just over 90% of them singletons. Selected positively for CCR7 and CD45RO-negative, naive CD8 cells excluded terminally differentiated effector memory CD45RA+ cells. The sequence derives from a man aged 18 to 29 in good health. Some clones in this sample may be carry-over from other donors' samples. Sequencing was carried out using naive CD8+ T cells from PBMCs.

The CDR3 DNA is TGCGCCAGCAGCTTTTCCAGGGATGGTGACACTGAAGCTTTCTTT. This gives the protein CASSFSRDGDTEAFF. The chain uses TRBV5-1 and TRBJ1-1; perhaps TRBD1 as D (5 bases). Trimming took 2 bases from V and 3 from J, leaving 14 bases between them. Germline loops: CDR1 SGHRS, CDR2 YFSETQ. The CDR3 length is 15 residues.